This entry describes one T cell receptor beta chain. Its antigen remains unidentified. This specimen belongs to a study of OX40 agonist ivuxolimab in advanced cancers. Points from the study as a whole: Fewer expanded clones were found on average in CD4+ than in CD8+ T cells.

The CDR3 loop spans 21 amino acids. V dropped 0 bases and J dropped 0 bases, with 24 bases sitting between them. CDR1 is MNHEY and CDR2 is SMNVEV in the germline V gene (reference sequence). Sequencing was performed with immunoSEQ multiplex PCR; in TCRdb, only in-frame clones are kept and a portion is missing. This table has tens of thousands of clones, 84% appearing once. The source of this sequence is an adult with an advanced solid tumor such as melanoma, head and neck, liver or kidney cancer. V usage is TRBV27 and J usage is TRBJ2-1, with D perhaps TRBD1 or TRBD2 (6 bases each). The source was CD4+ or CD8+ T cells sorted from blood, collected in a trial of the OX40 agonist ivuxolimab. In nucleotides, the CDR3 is TGTGCCAGCAGTTTATCGTCCCCCCTCTTGGGGGCCGGGAGCTCCTACAATGAGCAGTTCTTC. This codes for CASSLSSPLLGAGSSYNEQFF.